This is a list of T cell receptor beta chains from one sample in a study of molecular identifiers for immune sequencing clone quantification. Using its own MiXCR run on the PCR reads, TCRdb lists one record per CDR3 protein. The table lists approximately 590,000 distinct CDR3 sequences, approximately 24% of them singletons. The sample comprised naive CD8+ T cells from blood, with Jurkat cell RNA spiked in. These receptors were obtained from a human donor in good health. Some libraries in this study had Jurkat cell RNA spiked in. Both conserved end residues are part of each CDR3. A D gene is named only where the DNA matches it firmly. Not every row has a clone size; where given, it reads once, few, many or a size class.

D gene | J gene | clone size | V gene | CDR3 DNA | CDR3 protein
NA | TRBJ2-7 | NA | TRBV3-1 | TGTGCCAGCAGCCTTCGGGACATCTCCTACGAGCAGTACTTC | CASSLRDISYEQYF
TRBD2 | TRBJ2-3 | NA | TRBV19 | TGTGCCAGAGGGCACTCGGGCGGGGGGACAGATACGCAGTATTTT | CARGHSGGGTDTQYF
TRBD2 | TRBJ2-3 | few | TRBV27 | TGTGCCAGCAACCCCTCAGCGGGAGAGGCAGATACGCAGTATTTT | CASNPSAGEADTQYF
NA | TRBJ2-2 | many | TRBV7-9 | TGTGCCAGCAGCTCAGACAGGATTCACGGGGAGCTGTTTTTT | CASSSDRIHGELFF
TRBD1 | TRBJ1-6 | few | TRBV9 | TGTGCCAGCAGCGTAGGGGACCGGACAGGCTCTAATAATTCACCCCTCCACTTT | CASSVGDRTGSNNSPLHF
TRBD1 | TRBJ2-4 | few | TRBV4-1 | TGCGCCAGCAGCCAAACCGAAACATGGGACAGGAGTTTCAAAAACATTCAGTACTTC | CASSQTETWDRSFKNIQYF
NA | TRBJ1-5 | many | TRBV2 | TGTGCCAGCAGTGACTTGGGGGGATATCAGCCCCAGCATTTT | CASSDLGGYQPQHF
NA | TRBJ1-2 | few | TRBV20-1 | TGCAGTGCTAGAGGGATAGCAGGGTCGAACTATGGCTACACCTTC | CSARGIAGSNYGYTF
TRBD1 | TRBJ2-3 | few | TRBV19 | TGTGCCTCGCAGGGGGCCCAAGATACGCAGTATTTT | CASQGAQDTQYF
NA | TRBJ2-1 | NA | TRBV5-8 | TGTGCCAGCAGCCTGGTTGGGTCACAGCCCATCGAGCAGCTCTTC | CASSLVGSQPIEQLF
NA | TRBJ2-6 | many | TRBV4-1 | TGCGCCAGCAGCCAACTTGAGGGGGTTCCTGGGGCCAACGTCCTGACTTTC | CASSQLEGVPGANVLTF
NA | TRBJ2-7 | many | TRBV6-2/TRBV6-3 | TGTGCCAGCAGTTACGACGGCCTAAAGAGCTCCTACGAGCAGTACTTC | CASSYDGLKSSYEQYF
TRBD1 | TRBJ2-7 | NA | TRBV20-1 | TGCAGTGCTAGTGCCGGGACAGGGGGATTCTACGAGCAGTACTTC | CSASAGTGGFYEQYF
NA | TRBJ2-5 | NA | TRBV20-1 | TGCAGTGCTAGAGATTGGGAGACCCAGTACTTC | CSARDWETQYF
TRBD2 | TRBJ2-7 | NA | TRBV5-6 | TGTGCCAGCAGCTTCGGTCGGGGGGGTTACGAGCAGTACTTC | CASSFGRGGYEQYF
NA | TRBJ1-2 | few | TRBV4-1 | TGCGCCAGCAGCCAAGACGGTCGAACGGCCTATGGCTACACCTTC | CASSQDGRTAYGYTF
TRBD2 | TRBJ2-5 | few | TRBV3-1 | TGTGCCAGCAGCCAAGGTAGCGGGGGGGCAACGGAGACCCAGTACTTC | CASSQGSGGATETQYF
TRBD1 | TRBJ2-7 | few | TRBV27 | TGTGCCAGCAGTTCCAAGACAGGGGCCCTGTACGAGCAGTACTTC | CASSSKTGALYEQYF
NA | TRBJ1-1 | few | TRBV7-9 | TGTGCCAGCAGCTTCCCTGGGCTTTACGATGAAGCTTTCTTT | CASSFPGLYDEAFF
NA | TRBJ2-1 | few | TRBV7-2 | TGTGCCAGCAGCTTAGTCTTGGGAGTCGGGGACAATGAGCAGTTCTTC | CASSLVLGVGDNEQFF
NA | TRBJ2-7 | few | TRBV27 | TGTGCCAGCAGTTTAGGACAGAGAGGGTTTTCCGAGCAGTACTTC | CASSLGQRGFSEQYF
TRBD2 | TRBJ2-5 | few | TRBV6-2/TRBV6-3 | TGTGCCAGCAGTTATCTTAGCGGGAGCCAAGAGACCCAGTACTTC | CASSYLSGSQETQYF
NA | TRBJ1-3 | few | TRBV9 | TGTGCCAGCAGCGTCGGCCGGACGGACTCTGGAAACACCATATATTTT | CASSVGRTDSGNTIYF
NA | TRBJ2-7 | few | TRBV15 | TGTGCCACCAGCATTTCGTCCGGTTTCTACGAGCAGTACTTC | CATSISSGFYEQYF
TRBD1 | TRBJ2-1 | few | TRBV19 | TGTGCCAGTAGTATAGGGGACAGGGGCTACAATGAGCAGTTCTTC | CASSIGDRGYNEQFF
NA | TRBJ2-3 | NA | TRBV27 | TGTGCCAGCAGACCCTCGACTGGGGCCTTCACAGATACGCAGTATTTT | CASRPSTGAFTDTQYF
TRBD1 | TRBJ2-7 | few | TRBV5-1 | TGCGCCAGCAGCCCTGAGTGGGGACAGGGGAACTACGAGCAGTACTTC | CASSPEWGQGNYEQYF
NA | TRBJ1-5 | many | TRBV12-5 | TGTGCTAGTGGTTTGGTCGGGGCAGGGAATCAGCCCCAGCATTTT | CASGLVGAGNQPQHF
NA | TRBJ1-6 | few | TRBV7-9 | TGTGCCAGCAGCGATACTGGGGTTAGTTCACCCCTCCACTTT | CASSDTGVSSPLHF
TRBD1 | TRBJ2-3 | NA | TRBV19 | TGTGCCAGTAGTTATCCGGACAGGGGGCAGACAGATACGCAGTATTTT | CASSYPDRGQTDTQYF
TRBD2 | TRBJ2-7 | many | TRBV4-1 | TGCGCCAGCAGCCAATCAGCGGGAGAAACGTACGAGCAGTACTTC | CASSQSAGETYEQYF
NA | TRBJ1-1 | NA | TRBV5-1 | TGCGCCAGCACCCTTGTGGGGGCCGTGGGGGGGGACGCTGAAGCTTTCTTT | CASTLVGAVGGDAEAFF
NA | TRBJ2-2 | NA | TRBV20-1 | TGCAATGCTAGAGCGCCTCTTTCGAACACCGGGGAGCTGTTTTTT | CNARAPLSNTGELFF
NA | TRBJ1-5 | many | TRBV6-2/TRBV6-3 | TGTGCCAGCACTTCCGTGGGGATCAATCAGCCCCAGCATTTT | CASTSVGINQPQHF
TRBD1 | TRBJ2-5 | NA | TRBV12-3/TRBV12-4 | TGTGCCAGCACCGTTGGGACAGACCAAGAGACCCAGTACTTC | CASTVGTDQETQYF
TRBD2 | TRBJ2-3 | many | TRBV14 | TGTGCCAGCAGCCAGGGCAGAGGACTAGCGGGAGTTATAGATACGCAGTATTTT | CASSQGRGLAGVIDTQYF
TRBD1 | TRBJ1-2 | NA | TRBV12-3/TRBV12-4 | TGTGCCAGCGGTTTACAAGGGACAGGGGCTTCTGGCTACACCTTC | CASGLQGTGASGYTF
NA | TRBJ2-2 | many | TRBV7-6 | TGTGCCAGCAGCCCAGTTGCCGGGGAGCTGTTTTTT | CASSPVAGELFF
NA | TRBJ1-1 | few | TRBV30 | TGTGCCTGGGGGTTGAACACTGAAGCTTTCTTT | CAWGLNTEAFF
NA | TRBJ1-6 | few | TRBV5-6 | TGTGCCAGCAGCTATGGAAAGGCGACCCTCCACTTT | CASSYGKATLHF
NA | TRBJ1-5 | NA | TRBV6-5 | TGTGCCAGCAGGGTGGGGTTCAATCAGCCCCAGCATTTT | CASRVGFNQPQHF
TRBD1 | TRBJ1-2 | many | TRBV5-4 | TGTGCCAGCAGCGCTGGACAGGGGGTTGGCTACACCTTC | CASSAGQGVGYTF
NA | TRBJ1-1 | many | TRBV7-9 | TGTGCCAGCAGCCGGGACCCCTCGGTGAACACTGAAGCTTTCTTT | CASSRDPSVNTEAFF
NA | TRBJ2-7 | many | TRBV6-5 | TGTGCCAGCAGTTCCCTGGTGGGGAGCGAGCAGTACTTC | CASSSLVGSEQYF
TRBD2 | TRBJ2-1 | NA | TRBV7-9 | TGTGCCAGCAGCTTAGGGCCCCTAGGAGCGGGAACCTACAATGAGCAGTTCTTC | CASSLGPLGAGTYNEQFF
TRBD2 | TRBJ2-7 | few | TRBV7-9 | TGTGCCAGCAGCTTAGTTGGGACTAGCGGTCATCCTAACTACGAGCAGTACTTC | CASSLVGTSGHPNYEQYF
NA | TRBJ2-7 | few | TRBV19 | TGTGCCAGTAGTCCCTTCGGGTCGGGCGAGCAGTACTTC | CASSPFGSGEQYF
NA | TRBJ2-7 | NA | TRBV11-2 | TGTGCCAGCAGCGACCCCCGGGTCCTTATACGTGCCGAGCAGTACTTC | CASSDPRVLIRAEQYF
TRBD1 | TRBJ2-7 | NA | TRBV7-9 | TGTGCCAGCAGCTTAGGAGGACAGGGGAGGTCGGTCGAGCAGTACTTC | CASSLGGQGRSVEQYF
NA | TRBJ2-7 | few | TRBV9 | TGTGCGAGCAGCGTAGTGAGGAGCTCCTACGAGCAGTACTTC | CASSVVRSSYEQYF
TRBD1 | TRBJ1-5 | NA | TRBV6-1 | TGTGCCAGCAGTGAAGCGTGGGACAGGGACTTTACTCAGCCCCAGCATTTT | CASSEAWDRDFTQPQHF
NA | TRBJ2-1 | many | TRBV5-4 | TGTGCCAGCAGCTTCCCTCCGTCAGACAATGAGCAGTTCTTC | CASSFPPSDNEQFF